These 17 T cell receptor beta chains came from one sample sequenced in a study of metastatic and nonmetastatic thyroid tumors. MiXCR reprocessed the PCR reads for TCRdb. The sample lists tens of thousands of clones, around 25% occurring once. Ahead of thyroid surgery, no patient had received treatment of any kind. The sample consisted of blood. These receptors originate from a female donor with papillary thyroid cancer or a benign thyroid nodule (not recorded which). Some clones in this sample may be carry-over from other donors' samples.

The V and J genes are TRBV5-1 and TRBJ2-7, with 12 bases matching TRBD2. The CDR3 spans 15 residues. The V gene's germline CDR1 is SGHRS and CDR2 YFSETQ. After removal of 0 bases from V and 6 bases from J, the junction contained 4 bases not matched to a gene. CDR3 sequence reads: CASSLGLAGEGEQYF. The CDR3 DNA is TGCGCCAGCAGCTTGGGACTAGCGGGAGAAGGCGAGCAGTACTTC.

The gene calls are TRBV2 and TRBJ1-3, with D unresolved. CDR1 is SNHLY, CDR2 FYNNEI, per germline. The V and J ends lost 10 bases and 0 bases respectively, with 10 bases between them. The length of the CDR3 is 13 residues. The CDR3 spells CANEGFSGNTIYF. CDR3 in DNA: TGTGCCAATGAAGGATTCTCTGGAAACACCATATATTTT. The variable domain in full, completed from reference TRBV2 and TRBJ1-3, reads EPEVTQTPSHQVTQMGQEVILRCVPISNHLYFYWYRQILGQKVEFLVSFYNNEISEKSEIFDDQFSVERPDGSNFTLKIRSTKLEDSAMYFCANEGFSGNTIYFGEGSWLTVV.

In this sample, this clone turned up many times. This chain connects TRBV3-1 to TRBJ1-1, with D perhaps matching TRBD1 (5 bases). The CDR3 spans 14 residues. The germline V gene has CDR1 LGHDT and CDR2 YNNKEL (reference sequence). With 4 bases removed from V and 1 base from J, the gap between germline ends came to 10 bases. CDR3 loop: CASSPIDRNTEAFF. CDR3 DNA sequence: TGTGCCAGCAGCCCAATAGACAGGAACACTGAAGCTTTCTTT.

This clone has at least ten counts. This sequence joins TRBV9 and TRBJ2-7; 7 nucleotides align to TRBD1. After removal of 4 bases from V and 6 bases from J, the junction contained 13 bases not matched to a gene. Germline V lookup: CDR1 SGDLS, CDR2 YYNGEE. The CDR3 loop spans 15 amino acids. The CDR3 DNA sequence: TGTGCCAGCAGCCCCGGGACAGAGGGATTATCCGAGCAGTACTTC. Translated, it gives CASSPGTEGLSEQYF.

This clone was recorded at least ten times. The V and J genes are TRBV18 and TRBJ2-7, with 11 bases aligning to TRBD1. Germline V gives CDR1 KGHSH, CDR2 LQKENI. J lost 5 bases, V lost 6 bases, and 9 bases had no gene match. The CDR3 runs 15 residues. The CDR3 DNA reads as TGTGCCAGCTCCTCCTCCCCGGGACAGGGGGACGAGCAGTACTTC. This sequence encodes CASSSSPGQGDEQYF.

Here the CDR3 DNA reads TGTGCCAGTAGTCCCCGGGACCATAATCAGCCCCAGCATTTT. Amino acids: CASSPRDHNQPQHF. The genes are TRBV19 and TRBJ1-5, with a possible D match to TRBD1 (5 bases). V dropped 5 bases and J dropped 4 bases, with 12 bases sitting between them. Germline V gene lookup returns CDR1 LNHDA and CDR2 SQIVND (reference sequence). CDR3 length: 14 amino acids.

This clone was recorded many times. The rearrangement links TRBV19 to TRBJ2-4; possible D gene TRBD2, 5 bases. The V end lost 3 bases, the J end lost 8 bases, and 14 bases lay between the germline ends. The germline V gene encodes CDR1 LNHDA and CDR2 SQIVND (reference sequence). This CDR3 has 14 residues. The CDR3 DNA is TGTGCCAGTAGTATTTTGGCGAACGGGGACATTCAGTACTTC. Residues: CASSILANGDIQYF.

This clone was found many times. V gene TRBV12-3 or TRBV12-4 combines with J gene TRBJ1-5, with 8 bases fitting TRBD1. The ends lost 3 bases at V and 2 bases at J; junction bases unmatched: 0. The CDR3 sequence is 14 residues long. The CDR3 sequence is CASSLGQGNQPQHF. CDR3 nucleotides: TGTGCCAGCAGTTTGGGACAGGGCAATCAGCCCCAGCATTTT.

This clone turned up a few times. V usage is TRBV20-1 and J usage is TRBJ2-2, with TRBD2 matching 8 bases. The CDR3 sequence is 13 residues long. Per germline, CDR1 DFQATT and CDR2 SNEGSKA (reference sequence). The junction had 5 bases not matched to a gene; V was cut back by 6 bases and J by 5 bases. The chain's CDR3 is CSAPSGSTGELFF. DNA of the CDR3: TGCAGTGCCCCAAGCGGGAGTACCGGGGAGCTGTTTTTT.

The V call is TRBV5-1, the J call TRBJ2-7; 7 positions agree with TRBD1. The CDR3 consists of 14 residues. Germline V gene sequence: CDR1 SGHRS, CDR2 YFSETQ. J gave up 3 bases and V 4 bases, and 7 bases lay outside the gene matches. The CDR3 bases are TGCGCCAGCAGCGTCGGGACAGCAGGCTACGAGCAGTACTTC. This codes for CASSVGTAGYEQYF.

This clone was picked up many times. The chain carries TRBV11-2 and TRBJ1-2; D gene ambiguous. The CDR3 is made up of 13 amino acids. Trimming cost V 1 base and J 5 bases, with 8 bases left between them. In germline, CDR1 is SGHAT, CDR2 FQNNGV. The CDR3 here is CASSLGEGYGYTF. CDR3 nucleotides: TGTGCCAGCAGCTTAGGAGAAGGGTATGGCTACACCTTC.

As for this clone: A junction end diverges from the germline sequence, so it may reflect a read error. The chain recombines TRBV5-1 with TRBJ2-6; the D gene is possibly TRBD2 (6 bases). This CDR3 region has 18 residues. Germline-derived CDR1 and CDR2 are SGHRS and YFSETQ. Here the CDR3 reads CASSPWDFFSSGSNVLTF. In DNA form, the CDR3 reads TGCGCCAGCAGCCCTTGGGACTTTTTCTCCTCTGGGTCCAACGTCCTGACTTTC.

The chain combines TRBV24-1 with TRBJ2-7; TRBD2 matches 15 bases. CDR1 and CDR2 from the germline V gene are KGHDR and SFDVKD. The CDR3 consists of 18 residues. J lost 2 bases, V lost 0 bases, and 4 bases had no gene match. The DNA of the CDR3 is TGTGCCACCAGTGATTTGGGGACTAGCGGGAGGTCCACCTACGAGCAGTACTTC. This encodes CATSDLGTSGRSTYEQYF.

There are a few counts of this clone. Sequence at one end of the junction differs from germline and may be a read error. The chain couples TRBV28 to TRBJ1-2, with D hard to call. Germline V CDR1 and CDR2: MDHEN, SYDVKM. The CDR3 spans 13 residues. The DNA for the CDR3 is TGTGCCAGCCTAGTACTTGGGTACTATCGCTACACCTTC. Protein product: CASLVLGYYRYTF.

The chain couples TRBV5-4 to TRBJ2-1; D is unclear. V was trimmed by 1 base and J by 7 bases, leaving 3 bases between them. This CDR3 spans 11 amino acids. Per germline, CDR1 SGHNT and CDR2 YYREEE (reference sequence). The CDR3 DNA is TGTGCCAGCAGCTTGATTAATGAGCAGTTCTTC. As protein: CASSLINEQFF.

Many counts were recorded for this clone. J is TRBJ1-2 and V is TRBV20-1; a weak D match, TRBD1 (5 bases). The ends were cut back, 3 bases at V and 7 bases at J, with 15 bases in the middle. Germline CDR1 and CDR2: DFQATT and SNEGSKA (reference sequence). The CDR3 extends over 13 amino acids. The CDR3 region has the DNA TGCAGTGCTAGTTGGCCGGGGGTACGTGGCTACACCTTC. This sequence encodes CSASWPGVRGYTF.

In this sample, this clone turned up a few times. The same CDR3 is also encoded by other DNA sequences in this sample. This chain joins TRBV19 and TRBJ1-5; 7 bases align to TRBD1. Germline V CDR1 and CDR2: LNHDA, SQIVND (reference sequence). The V gene end was trimmed by 5 bases and the J gene end by 2 bases; junction bases not matched to a gene: 6. This CDR3 has 15 residues. The CDR3 region has the DNA TGTGCCAGTAGTCGACAGGGTGTTGGCAATCAGCCCCAGCATTTT. This gives the protein CASSRQGVGNQPQHF.